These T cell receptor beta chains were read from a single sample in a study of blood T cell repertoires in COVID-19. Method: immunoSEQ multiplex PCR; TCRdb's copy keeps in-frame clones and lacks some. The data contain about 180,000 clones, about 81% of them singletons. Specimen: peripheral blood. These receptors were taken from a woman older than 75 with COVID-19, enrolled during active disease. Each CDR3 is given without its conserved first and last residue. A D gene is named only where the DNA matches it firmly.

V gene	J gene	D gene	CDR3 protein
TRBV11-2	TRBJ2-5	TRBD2	ASSSPAGVETQY
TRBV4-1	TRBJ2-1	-	ASSQLPSTGLSYNEQF
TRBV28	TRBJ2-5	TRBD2	ASSFGFGGSQETQY
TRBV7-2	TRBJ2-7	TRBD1	ASSLPVRDRGHEQY
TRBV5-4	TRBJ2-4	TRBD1	ASSLAGGLDIQY
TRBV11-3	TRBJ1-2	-	ASSPNPGAGYGYT
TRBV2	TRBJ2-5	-	ASSQDSVQETQY
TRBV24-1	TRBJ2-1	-	ATSGGRGSYNEQF
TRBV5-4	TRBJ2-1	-	ASSASGGHYNEQF
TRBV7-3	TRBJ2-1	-	ASSLNSYNEQF
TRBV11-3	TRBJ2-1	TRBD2	ASSHRLAGGRGEQF
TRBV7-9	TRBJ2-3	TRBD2	ASSLGLAGGSTDTQY
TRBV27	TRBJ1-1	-	ASSLDSGVTEAF
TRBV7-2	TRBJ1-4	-	ASSQEPQGTKLF
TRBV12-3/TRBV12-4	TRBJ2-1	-	ASSVDYEQF
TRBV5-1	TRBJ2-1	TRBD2	ASSLLGLAGSYNEQF
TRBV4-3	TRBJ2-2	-	ASSSLWGDELTGELF
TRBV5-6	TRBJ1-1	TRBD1	ASSVGQVFSEAF
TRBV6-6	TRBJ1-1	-	ASSPNLGRGNTEAF
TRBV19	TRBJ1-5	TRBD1	ASSTRGQGVGQPQH
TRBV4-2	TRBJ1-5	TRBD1	ASSHYGQADQPQH
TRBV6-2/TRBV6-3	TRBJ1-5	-	ASSLLQGSNQPQH
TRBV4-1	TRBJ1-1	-	ASSQFPGVGTEAF
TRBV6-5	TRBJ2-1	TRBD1	ASSLGQGDEQF
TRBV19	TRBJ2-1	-	AVGIGAGNEQF
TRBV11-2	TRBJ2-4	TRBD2	ASSVSSGRAFGNIQY
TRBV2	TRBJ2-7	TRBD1	ASSSGTAYEQY
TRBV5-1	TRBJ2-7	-	ASRPDGEGEQY
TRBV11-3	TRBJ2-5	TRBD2	ASSPTGLAGGIETQY
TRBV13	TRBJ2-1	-	ASSTIKRLDNEQF
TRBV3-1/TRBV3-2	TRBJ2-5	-	ASSQDPGETQY
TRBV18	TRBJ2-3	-	ASSRAADTQY
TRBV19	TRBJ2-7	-	ASSTRSYEQY